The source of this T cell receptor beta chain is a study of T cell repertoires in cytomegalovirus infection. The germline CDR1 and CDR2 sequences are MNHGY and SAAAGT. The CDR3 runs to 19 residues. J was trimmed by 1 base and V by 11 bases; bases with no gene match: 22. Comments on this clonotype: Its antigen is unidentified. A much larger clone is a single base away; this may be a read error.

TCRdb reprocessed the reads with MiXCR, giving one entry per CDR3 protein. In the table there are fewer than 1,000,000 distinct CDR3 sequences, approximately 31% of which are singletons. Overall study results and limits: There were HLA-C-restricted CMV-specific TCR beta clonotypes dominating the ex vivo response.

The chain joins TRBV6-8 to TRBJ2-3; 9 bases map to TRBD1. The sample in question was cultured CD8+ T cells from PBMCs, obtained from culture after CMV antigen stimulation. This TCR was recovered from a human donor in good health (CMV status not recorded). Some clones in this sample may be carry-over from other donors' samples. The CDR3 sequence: CAGTLTGGDPYFGTDTQYF. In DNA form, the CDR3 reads TGTGCCGGCACCCTTACAGGGGGCGATCCCTATTTTGGCACAGATACGCAGTATTTT.